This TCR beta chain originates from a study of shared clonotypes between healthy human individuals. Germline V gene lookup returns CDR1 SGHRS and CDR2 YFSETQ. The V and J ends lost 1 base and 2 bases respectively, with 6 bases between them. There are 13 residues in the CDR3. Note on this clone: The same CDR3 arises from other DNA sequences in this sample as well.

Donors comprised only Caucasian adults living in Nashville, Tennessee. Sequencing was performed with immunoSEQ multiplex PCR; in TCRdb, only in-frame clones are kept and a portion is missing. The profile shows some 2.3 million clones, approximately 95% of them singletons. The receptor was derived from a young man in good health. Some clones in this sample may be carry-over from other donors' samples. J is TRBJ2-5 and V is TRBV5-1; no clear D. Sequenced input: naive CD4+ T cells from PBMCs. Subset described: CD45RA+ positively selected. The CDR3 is CASSLRLQETQYF. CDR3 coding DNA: TGCGCCAGCAGCTTGAGGTTACAAGAGACCCAGTACTTC. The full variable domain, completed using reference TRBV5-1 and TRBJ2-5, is KAGVTQTPRYLIKTRGQQVTLSCSPISGHRSVSWYQQTPGQGLQFLFEYFSETQRNKGNFPGRFSGRQFSNSRSEMNVSTLELGDSALYLCASSLRLQETQYFGPGTRLLVL.